This T cell receptor beta chain originates from a study of blood T cell repertoires in COVID-19. Source study methods: Reference gene primers were amplified, and this amplification served to estimate nucleated cell counts. TCRdb keeps only in-frame clones here, not all; method: immunoSEQ multiplex PCR. The DNA gave D and trimming, while V, J and clone size come from that table. Found here are some 230,000 clones, approximately 86% of them singletons; the top ten hold more than 8.5%. The length of the CDR3 is 14 residues. Germline V gene sequence: CDR1 MDHEN, CDR2 SYDVKM. Trimming stripped 3 bases from V and 6 bases from J, with 11 bases between.

This receptor was obtained from a woman between 50 and 59 years old with COVID-19, enrolled during active disease. Sequencing was done on a sample of peripheral blood. The J gene is TRBJ2-2, the V gene TRBV28, with D perhaps TRBD1 (7 bases). The CDR3 DNA follows: TGTGCCAGCAGTTTCGGAGGGGGCCCCGGGGAGCTGTTTTTT. Protein product: CASSFGGGPGELFF.